The clone carrying this T cell receptor beta chain was recorded once. Using immunoSEQ multiplex PCR, the repertoire was profiled, and TCRdb retains in-frame clones only, with some absent. The data hold 2,000 to 2,500 clones, with under 80% observed a single time. Tumor tissue was taken before any definitive surgery or chemotherapy was given. The germline CDR1 and CDR2 sequences are MGHDK and SYGVNS. The CDR3 has 13 residues. Trimming took off 3 bases at V and 13 bases at J, with 13 bases between the two ends. This record belongs to a study of high-grade serous ovarian cancer treatment subgroups. The chain is built from TRBV25-1 and TRBJ1-6; D unclear. The receptor's source is a human donor with high-grade serous ovarian cancer. Sequencing was done on a sample of tumor tissue. CDR3 loop: CASSDRGLGPLHF. In nucleotides, the CDR3 is TGTGCCAGCAGTGACAGAGGTTTGGGGCCCCTCCACTTT.